This TCR beta chain was identified during a study of regulatory T cells in long-lasting Graves disease (dated by TCRdb to about 2021). For the study in its entirety: Persistent Graves' disease meant more than 5 years of antithyroid drug treatment with TSH receptor autoantibodies that stayed positive. The study was registered as a clinical trial and conducted in China. In the clinical cohort, patients with persistent Graves' disease had used antithyroid drugs for an average of about 10 years. TCR sequencing covered 13 persistent and 20 newly diagnosed Graves' disease patients, some 35 samples in total. Patients with persistent Graves' disease were compared with patients with newly diagnosed Graves' disease using TCR sequencing and RNA sequencing of peripheral blood. Results and caveats for the whole study, not just this receptor: Only peripheral blood was studied, because thyroid tissue, the primary lesion, was inaccessible. Only the TCR beta chain was sequenced and analyzed. Persistent disease showed preferential use of TRBV28, TRBJ1-2 and TRBJ2-5, whereas newly diagnosed disease favored TRBV20-1 and TRBJ2-1. Patients with persistent disease shared more public clonotypes (fewer than 3,000) than newly diagnosed patients did (more than 900). The authors noted that the small sample size was a limitation that may lower accuracy. Compared with newly diagnosed patients, persistent Graves' disease patients had lower TCR Shannon entropy and fewer highly expanded clones, which suggests clonal expansion.

This clonotype was detected only a few times. Its antigen is not yet known. The record has no base qualities; no much larger clone is one base away. The time point label for this specimen denotes: persistent/refractory GD, antithyroid drugs over 5 years with positive TRAb. RNA was extracted from PBMCs in TRIzol for both TCR sequencing and RNA sequencing. The diagnosis of Graves' disease was made according to American Thyroid Association guidelines. Patients were recruited from an endocrinology department in Xi'an, China. Each patient gave approximately 9 milliliters of peripheral blood, collected in an EDTA anticoagulant tube. Ficoll Paque Plus density gradient separation was used to isolate PBMCs, and no additional T cell sorting was done. RNA quality was checked with an Agilent 2100 Bioanalyzer and agarose gel, and concentration with a NanoDrop 2000. V is clipped by 4 bases and J by 2 bases, and the sequence between their germline boundaries is 18 bases long. The germline V gene (reference sequence) specifies SEHNR as CDR1 and FQNEAQ as CDR2. From cysteine to phenylalanine, the CDR3 is 16 amino acids long. The kept DNA is CDR3 alone, 48 bases in frame from the first base.

Receptors were amplified or captured by multiplex PCR. Instrument on record: Illumina HiSeq 4000. TCR beta libraries were built with iRepertoire HTBI primers and Arm-PCR amplification of CDR3 regions. Before sequencing, the PCR products underwent gel purification. Turning to the authors' computational methods: Gene usage analysis of CDR3 amino acid clonotypes relied on the 55 to 80 TRBV and 15 or so TRBJ segments identified across samples. COPE and FqMerger were used to merge filtered high-quality paired reads into contigs. BLAST was used to align contigs to the IMGT TRBV, TRBD and TRBJ reference genes, and CDR3 was defined following IMGT. Clonotypes above 0.1% frequency were classified as highly expanded clones. Shannon entropy was used to measure repertoire diversity, and the Gini coefficient was used to measure V-J evenness. Public clonotypes were defined as clonotypes shared by more than one individual. TCRdb took the public reads, trimmed them with fastp at Q25, ran MiXCR for clone calling and kept in-frame beta chains. CDR3 protein duplicates are merged, each entry listing the most common genes and DNA. In this record, the V and J calls reflect TCRdb's handling and not the investigators' own analysis. This sample gives 350,000 to 450,000 distinct CDR3 sequences in total; around 23% of them show up just once. Together, the top ten hold 13% to 15% of the sample.

This chain is built from TRBV7-9 and TRBJ2-7; TRBD1 is a possible D gene, resting on 6 matching bases. The sequence came from a female donor with Graves disease. Sequencing was performed on peripheral blood mononuclear cells (PBMCs), taken when the disease was refractory, from a patient treated with antithyroid drugs. CDR3 region: CASSSEGDGLPYEQYF. The nucleotide sequence is given as TGTGCCAGCAGCTCCGAGGGGGACGGCTTACCCTACGAGCAGTACTTC.